The clone carrying this T cell receptor (beta chain) was found many times. A clone one base away is much larger, so this may be a read error. The same CDR3 can be traced to other DNA sequences in this sample. Source study methods: The study built a papillary thyroid cancer distant-metastasis classifier from CDR3 differences across clinicopathological groups. TCRdb reanalyzed the PCR reads with MiXCR. The V and J calls and clone size come from TCRdb's table, not from the authors' own analysis. This sample has roughly 12,000 clones, with 32% found just once. From germline, CDR1 is MNHNS and CDR2 SASEGT. This CDR3 comprises 15 residues. The sample originates from a study of metastatic and nonmetastatic thyroid tumors. Thyroid surgery was preceded by no treatment in any patient.

The sequencing sample was made of tumor tissue. V and J are TRBV6-1 and TRBJ1-6; D is perhaps TRBD1 (5 bases). This TCR came from a female donor with papillary thyroid cancer or a benign thyroid nodule (not recorded which). Some clones in this sample may be carry-over from other donors' samples. The CDR3 is CASRPRQGYGSPLHF. In nucleotides, the CDR3 is TGTGCCAGCAGACCCCGCCAGGGCTACGGTTCACCCCTTCACTTT.